A selection of T cell receptor beta chains follows, all from one sample in a study of blood T cell repertoires in COVID-19. Here immunoSEQ multiplex PCR was the method, and the copy in TCRdb shows in-frame clones only, minus some. The data contain approximately 230,000 clones, approximately 86% of them seen just once; the ten biggest clones take up approximately 1.4%. Sequenced sample: peripheral blood. Receptor source: a man older than 75 with acute or convalescent COVID-19. Both conserved end residues are part of each CDR3. The order of the fields is J gene, V gene, CDR3 length, clone size, D gene, CDR3 DNA, CDR3 protein. D genes are given only for firm matches. Not every row has a clone size; where given, it reads once, few, many or a size class.

>TRBJ1-3|TRBV10-3|15|NA|NA
TGTGCCATCAGTGACGAAGGGCGGGGTGGAAACACCATATATTTT
CAISDEGRGGNTIYF
>TRBJ2-1|TRBV5-6|14|few|TRBD1
TGTGCCAGCAGCACCGGACAGGGTTGGAATGAGCAGTTCTTC
CASSTGQGWNEQFF
>TRBJ2-2|TRBV7-9|15|NA|TRBD1
TGTGCCAGCAGCAAGGACAGGGTTAACACCGGGGAGCTGTTTTTT
CASSKDRVNTGELFF
>TRBJ2-7|TRBV28|12|NA|NA
TGTGCCAGCAGTTCAGTCAACTACGAGCAGTACTTC
CASSSVNYEQYF
>TRBJ2-1|TRBV5-1|15|once|TRBD1
TGCGCCAGCAGCTTGGTGGGACAGGGGATAAATGAGCAGTTCTTC
CASSLVGQGINEQFF
>TRBJ2-1|TRBV29-1|12|NA|TRBD2
TGCAGCGGGCGGGAGGCGGGTAATGAGCAGTTCTTC
CSGREAGNEQFF
>TRBJ2-7|TRBV3-1/TRBV3-2|12|once|NA
TGTGCCAGCAGCCTCCTAGGAAGAGAGCAGTACTTC
CASSLLGREQYF
>TRBJ1-2|TRBV6-6|13|NA|NA
TGTGCCAGCAGTTCGTTCCGGGAGGGAGGCTACACCTTC
CASSSFREGGYTF
>TRBJ2-6|TRBV5-5|18|once|TRBD1
TGTGCCAGCAGCTTGGTGGCAGGGGGTAACTCTGGGGCCAACGTCCTGACTTTC
CASSLVAGGNSGANVLTF
>TRBJ1-5|TRBV6-2/TRBV6-3|15|NA|TRBD1
TGTGCCAGCAGTGGGACAGGGGGCCAGAATCAGCCCCAGCATTTT
CASSGTGGQNQPQHF
>TRBJ1-2|TRBV18|13|NA|NA
TGTGCCAGCTCACCGTCCGGGGACTATGGCTACACCTTC
CASSPSGDYGYTF
>TRBJ1-4|TRBV25-1|16|NA|TRBD1
TGTGCCAGCAGTGAATATAAGGGACAGGGGAAGGAAAAACTGTTTTTT
CASSEYKGQGKEKLFF
>TRBJ2-3|TRBV27|12|NA|NA
TGTGCCAGCAGTTCCAGAACAGATACGCAGTATTTT
CASSSRTDTQYF
>TRBJ2-6|TRBV5-4|17|NA|NA
TGTGCCAGCAGCACCGGGACCTCCAGGGGTGGGGCCAACGTCCTGACTTTC
CASSTGTSRGGANVLTF
>TRBJ2-1|TRBV2|15|NA|TRBD1
TGTGCCAGCAGGGGACAGGGGTTTTCCTACAATGAGCAGTTCTTC
CASRGQGFSYNEQFF
>TRBJ2-1|TRBV11-2|16|NA|TRBD2
TGTGCCAGCAGCTTGGGTCGGGAGGGCGCCTACAATGAGCAGTTCTTC
CASSLGREGAYNEQFF
>TRBJ2-2|TRBV4-2|17|many|NA
TGTGCCAGCAGCCAAGATTGGTCAGGGGGGATCACCGGGGAGCTGTTTTTT
CASSQDWSGGITGELFF
>TRBJ2-1|TRBV3-1/TRBV3-2|16|NA|NA
TGTGCCAGCAGCCAAGCTCCAAGGGAGGTTTACAATGAGCAGTTCTTC
CASSQAPREVYNEQFF
>TRBJ2-5|TRBV4-2|17|NA|TRBD2
TGTGCCAGCAGCCAAGAGGTACTAGCGGGGGCTTTGGAGACCCAGTACTTC
CASSQEVLAGALETQYF
>TRBJ2-1|TRBV18|13|NA|NA
TGTGCCAGCTCACCCGCGGGACTCGATGAGCAGTTCTTC
CASSPAGLDEQFF
>TRBJ2-7|TRBV6-6|15|once|TRBD2
TGTGCCAGCACCTTCAGCCGGACTAGGACCTACGAGCAGTACTTC
CASTFSRTRTYEQYF
>TRBJ2-7|TRBV21-1|14|NA|NA
TGTGCCAGCAGCAATGGACAGTTCTCCTACGAGCAGTACTTC
CASSNGQFSYEQYF
>TRBJ1-2|TRBV3-1/TRBV3-2|16|NA|TRBD1
TGTGCCAGCAGCCAAGAGGTGGACAGGCCCCTCTATGGCTACACCTTC
CASSQEVDRPLYGYTF
>TRBJ1-5|TRBV12-3/TRBV12-4|13|NA|NA
TGTGCCAGCAGTTTTGGCAGCAATCAGCCCCAGCATTTT
CASSFGSNQPQHF
>TRBJ1-1|TRBV6-4|14|NA|NA
TGTGCCAGCAGAGAGGACAGAGAGAACACTGAAGCTTTCTTT
CASREDRENTEAFF
>TRBJ2-7|TRBV4-1|14|NA|NA
TGCGCCAGCAGCCACCGGGACACCTCCTACGAGCAGTACTTC
CASSHRDTSYEQYF
>TRBJ2-2|TRBV19|15|NA|NA
NA
CASTSGSVNTGELFF
>TRBJ2-5|TRBV28|15|NA|TRBD1
TGTGCCAGCAGCCTAACCGGGACAGGAAGGGAGACCCAGTACTTC
CASSLTGTGRETQYF
>TRBJ2-6|TRBV7-2|17|NA|TRBD1
TGTGCCAGCAGGTCGCCGGGACAGGAGGCTGGGGCCAACGTCCTGACTTTC
CASRSPGQEAGANVLTF
>TRBJ1-4|TRBV7-9|15|once|NA
TGTGCCAGCAGCTTACTGTCCGCGGTGAATGAAAAACTGTTTTTT
CASSLLSAVNEKLFF
>TRBJ1-2|TRBV5-1|19|few|TRBD1
TGCGCCAGCAGCTTTGGTCTTCCGGGACAGGCTACCACCTCTTATGGCTACACCTTC
CASSFGLPGQATTSYGYTF
>TRBJ2-3|TRBV29-1|14|NA|TRBD2
TGCAGCGTTGGTGGACTAGCGGGAATGGATACGCAGTATTTT
CSVGGLAGMDTQYF
>TRBJ1-2|TRBV28|13|NA|TRBD1
TGTGCCAGCAGCCTACAGGGGGCGATCGGCTACACCTTC
CASSLQGAIGYTF
>TRBJ1-6|TRBV7-9|14|few|NA
TGTGCCAGCAGCGCACAGGGTGCAGTTTCACCCCTCCACTTT
CASSAQGAVSPLHF